The rows below give T cell receptor beta chains drawn from one sample of a study of blood T cell repertoires in COVID-19. Method: immunoSEQ multiplex PCR; TCRdb's copy keeps in-frame clones and lacks some. The sample holds under 200,000 clones, over 80% seen once. The specimen sequenced was peripheral blood. The receptors originated from a woman in her 30s with acute or convalescent COVID-19. The CDR3 runs from the conserved cysteine through the conserved F or W. D genes are given only for firm matches. Size values are once, few and many counts, or a class for expanded clones, and some rows have none.

abundance	v_gene	d_gene	j_gene	CDR3aa	CDR3nt
few	TRBV6-5	TRBD1	TRBJ2-7	CASSYGGTGLDEQYF	TGTGCCAGCAGTTACGGAGGGACAGGGCTCGACGAGCAGTACTTC
-	TRBV6-5	TRBD1	TRBJ2-3	CASSYSSTGGADTQYF	TGTGCCAGCAGTTACTCGAGTACAGGGGGCGCAGATACGCAGTATTTT
-	TRBV13	TRBD1	TRBJ2-2	CASSSTGNVAGELFF	TGTGCCAGCAGCTCGACAGGGAATGTGGCCGGGGAGCTGTTTTTT
-	TRBV6-2/TRBV6-3	-	TRBJ2-5	CASSYSLKGEVTQYF	TGTGCCAGCAGTTACTCTTTGAAGGGAGAGGTGACCCAGTACTTC
-	TRBV9	-	TRBJ1-1	CASSFPPTPGTEAFF	TGTGCCAGCAGTTTTCCCCCCACTCCGGGCACTGAAGCTTTCTTT
-	TRBV30	TRBD1	TRBJ2-7	CAWSVHGDRSYEQYF	TGTGCCTGGAGTGTACACGGGGACAGGTCCTACGAGCAGTACTTC
-	TRBV28	TRBD1	TRBJ1-4	CASRRQGASDEKLFF	TGTGCCAGCAGGAGACAGGGGGCGTCCGATGAAAAACTGTTTTTT
-	TRBV11-2	TRBD1	TRBJ1-6	CASSQDPRDRGGQGSPLHF	TGTGCCAGCAGCCAAGATCCCCGAGACAGGGGCGGACAGGGTTCACCCCTCCACTTT
-	TRBV14	TRBD1	TRBJ2-2	CASSHHRGNTGELFF	TGTGCCAGCAGCCACCACAGGGGGAACACCGGGGAGCTGTTTTTT
-	TRBV7-2	TRBD1	TRBJ1-1	CASSIDQGGNTEAFF	TGTGCCAGCAGCATCGATCAGGGGGGGAACACTGAAGCTTTCTTT
-	TRBV7-2	-	TRBJ1-5	CASGETAGWNQPQHF	TGTGCCAGCGGGGAGACGGCGGGTTGGAATCAGCCCCAGCATTTT
-	TRBV27	-	TRBJ2-1	CASSFLQGLSYNEQFF	TGTGCCAGCAGTTTTCTCCAGGGTCTATCCTACAATGAGCAGTTCTTC
-	TRBV11-1	-	TRBJ2-1	CASSLHDSPYNEQFF	TGTGCCAGCAGCTTACACGACTCCCCCTACAATGAGCAGTTCTTC